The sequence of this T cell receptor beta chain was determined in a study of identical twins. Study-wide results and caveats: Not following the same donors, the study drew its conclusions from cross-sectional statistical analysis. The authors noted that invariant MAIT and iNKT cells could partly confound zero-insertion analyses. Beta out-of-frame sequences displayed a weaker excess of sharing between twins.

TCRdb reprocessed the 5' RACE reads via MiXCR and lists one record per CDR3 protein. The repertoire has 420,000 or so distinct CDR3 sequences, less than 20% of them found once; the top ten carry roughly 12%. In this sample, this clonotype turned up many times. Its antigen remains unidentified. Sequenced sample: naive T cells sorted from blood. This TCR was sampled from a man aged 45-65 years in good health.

CDR3 nucleotides: TGTGCCAGCAGTGCCCATAGGCAGGGCTATGGAAACACCATATATTTT. It is translated as CASSAHRQGYGNTIYF. The chain employs TRBV6-1 and TRBJ1-3; tentatively, D is TRBD1 (5 bases). Between the trimmed V and J ends, which lost 4 bases and 3 bases, there was a span of 16 bases. This CDR3 contains 16 residues. Germline-derived CDR1 and CDR2 are MNHNS and SASEGT.